The 26 T cell receptor beta chains below come from one sample, sequenced in a study of T cell responses to AZD1222 COVID-19 vaccine. TCRdb keeps only in-frame clones here, not all; method: immunoSEQ multiplex PCR. The sample carries over 120,000 clones, about nine tenths recorded once. Sequenced here: peripheral blood, sampled on day 0 of AZD1222 vaccination. The receptors were gathered from an adult in good health.

This sequence joins TRBV7-9 and TRBJ2-5, with TRBD1 matching over 12 bases. V lost 10 bases and J lost 5; bases outside the gene matches: 17. The CDR3 is made up of 17 amino acids. Germline CDR1 reads SEHNR; CDR2 reads FQNEAQ (reference sequence). The CDR3 is CAIQIHGDRGPEETQYF. The CDR3 nucleotides are TGTGCCATCCAGATACACGGGGACAGGGGGCCGGAGGAGACCCAGTACTTC.

The chain recombines TRBV7-3 with TRBJ1-2, with TRBD1 matching 8 bases. This CDR3 region has 14 residues. The V and J ends lost 4 bases and 8 bases, in that order; junction bases with no gene match: 9. CDR1 and CDR2 from the germline V gene are SGHTA and FQGTGA. The CDR3: CASSSPGQGGGYTF. DNA for the CDR3: TGTGCCAGCAGCTCCCCAGGACAGGGCGGCGGCTACACCTTC.

This clone was picked up a small number of times. This rearrangement joins TRBV15 to TRBJ1-3; D is uncertain. V lost 3 bases to trimming and J lost 8 bases, with 17 bases between them. CDR1 is LNHNV, CDR2 YYDKDF, per germline (reference sequence). The CDR3 runs to 15 residues. This chain's CDR3 is CATSRSGLSVDTIYF. The CDR3 DNA is TGTGCCACCAGCAGGAGTGGTCTCTCCGTGGACACCATATATTTT.

The chain is built from TRBV7-9 and TRBJ1-1, with a weak D call TRBD1 (5 bases). Looked up from germline, CDR1 is SEHNR and CDR2 is FQNEAQ (reference sequence). The V end was cut by 5 bases, the J end by 1 base, with 14 bases between. CDR3 length: 15 amino acids. The CDR3 sequence: CASSPRGGENTEAFF. The CDR3 bases are TGTGCCAGCAGCCCCCGCGGAGGGGAGAACACTGAAGCTTTCTTT.

The V gene is TRBV24-1, the J gene TRBJ2-2; no clear D. CDR3 size: 15 residues. Germline V gene data show CDR1 as KGHDR and CDR2 as SFDVKD. V dropped 9 bases and J dropped 2 bases, with 15 bases sitting between them. The CDR3 spells CATPRERGNTGELFF. CDR3 in DNA: TGTGCCACCCCTCGAGAGCGAGGAAACACCGGGGAGCTGTTTTTT.

This clone came up once. V gene TRBV5-5 combines with J gene TRBJ2-5; D is unclear. This CDR3 is 14 amino acids long. Germline V CDR1 and CDR2: SGHKS, YYEKEE (reference sequence). Deletions cut 1 base from V and 5 bases from J, with 12 bases between. The CDR3 DNA follows: TGTGCCAGCAGCTTGCATCGTCTTGAGGAGACCCAGTACTTC. This gives the protein CASSLHRLEETQYF.

The chain has TRBV7-2 and TRBJ2-7, with 7 bases identical to TRBD2. V shed 6 bases and J 0 bases; nucleotides not matched to a gene: 8. This CDR3 has 15 amino acids. Germline loops: CDR1 SGHTA, CDR2 FQGNSA. CDR3 nucleotides: TGTGCCAGCAGATATGCTAGCGGTAGCTCCTACGAGCAGTACTTC. Residues: CASRYASGSSYEQYF.

This chain uses TRBV18 with TRBJ2-2; D tentatively fits TRBD1 or TRBD2 (5 bases each). Germline loops: CDR1 KGHSH, CDR2 LQKENI. V was cut by 0 bases and J by 5 bases, with 7 bases left in between. The CDR3 length is 14 residues. The DNA of the CDR3 is TGTGCCAGCTCACCACCGAGGGGTACCGGGGAGCTGTTTTTT. Protein product: CASSPPRGTGELFF.

The chain has TRBV4-2 and TRBJ2-1; TRBD2 is a possible D gene (6 bases). The germline V gene encodes CDR1 LGHNA and CDR2 YNFKEQ. The CDR3 spans 16 residues. V lost 0 bases, J lost 4 bases, and 13 bases lay in between. CDR3 coding DNA: TGTGCCAGCAGCCAAGAGAGGCGGGCGGGATACAATGAGCAGTTCTTC. Protein: CASSQERRAGYNEQFF.

The chain carries TRBV28 and TRBJ2-2; D may correspond to TRBD1 or TRBD2 (5 bases each). V dropped 2 bases and J dropped 0 bases, with 10 bases sitting between them. The CDR3 contains 16 residues. CDR1 is MDHEN, CDR2 SYDVKM, per germline. The CDR3 DNA follows: TGTGCCAGCAGTTTAAAAGGGACCGCGAACACCGGGGAGCTGTTTTTT. It specifies CASSLKGTANTGELFF. The variable domain in full, with the rest retrieved from reference TRBV28 and TRBJ2-2, is DVKVTQSSRYLVKRTGEKVFLECVQDMDHENMFWYRQDPGLGLRLIYFSYDVKMKEKGDIPEGYSVSREKKERFSLILESASTNQTSMYLCASSLKGTANTGELFFGEGSRLTVL.

The V gene is TRBV19, the J gene TRBJ1-5; 9 bases match TRBD1. Germline CDR1 is LNHDA and CDR2 is SQIVND (reference sequence). The length of the CDR3 is 17 residues. V dropped 7 bases and J dropped 3; count of bases not matched to a gene: 13. The CDR3 is CASTSGSGQGSNQPQHF. The CDR3 DNA reads TGTGCCAGTACCAGTGGGTCGGGACAGGGCTCCAATCAGCCCCAGCATTTT.

The chain carries TRBV28 and TRBJ1-4; possibly TRBD1 for D (5 bases). Germline V CDR1 and CDR2: MDHEN, SYDVKM. This CDR3 is built from 15 residues. Trimming stripped 1 base from V and 6 bases from J, with 12 bases between. In DNA, the CDR3 is TGTGCCAGCAGTTTATCGGCAGGGATTTATGAAAAACTGTTTTTT. Encoded protein: CASSLSAGIYEKLFF.

The rearrangement links TRBV19 to TRBJ1-1; D is undetermined. CDR1 and CDR2 (germline): LNHDA, SQIVND (reference sequence). This CDR3 is 14 amino acids long. Trimming removed 5 bases from V and 0 bases from J, with 10 bases in between. CDR3: CASSPRRLNTEAFF. CDR3 DNA sequence: TGTGCCAGTAGTCCCCGACGGCTGAACACTGAAGCTTTCTTT.

The CDR3 region is CASSFRTGMKNTEAFF. The CDR3 DNA reads as TGTGCCAGCAGCTTCAGGACAGGAATGAAGAACACTGAAGCTTTCTTT. This rearrangement joins TRBV7-9 to TRBJ1-1, with TRBD1 identical over 7 bases. CDR1 is SEHNR, CDR2 FQNEAQ, per germline (reference sequence). The CDR3 consists of 16 residues. V dropped 3 bases and J dropped 1; count of bases not matched to a gene: 8. Looking up the rest from reference TRBV7-9 and TRBJ1-1 gives the full variable domain: DTGVSQNPRHKITKRGQNVTFRCDPISEHNRLYWYRQTLGQGPEFLTYFQNEAQLEKSRLLSDRFSAERPKGSFSTLEIQRTEQGDSAMYLCASSFRTGMKNTEAFFGQGTRLTVV.

This clone has only one observation. The rearrangement uses TRBV28 and TRBJ1-1; 8 bases match TRBD1. The V gene end was trimmed by 6 bases and the J gene end by 3 bases; junction bases not matched to a gene: 12. Germline V lookup: CDR1 MDHEN, CDR2 SYDVKM. This CDR3 spans 16 amino acids. For the CDR3, the DNA is TGTGCCAGCAGCCCTCCCTCTTACAGGGGGGACACTGAAGCTTTCTTT. Residues: CASSPPSYRGDTEAFF.

This clone was counted a single time. V is TRBV28 and J is TRBJ1-2; TRBD1 matches at 8 bases. This CDR3 comprises 14 residues. V lost 6 bases and J lost 7; bases outside the gene matches: 10. Germline values: CDR1 MDHEN, CDR2 SYDVKM. The CDR3 DNA is TGTGCCAGCAGGTCCGGACAGGGCGGGTTTGGCTACACCTTC. Translating it yields CASRSGQGGFGYTF.

CDR3 amino acids: CASSEGTSGDNEQFF. The CDR3, as DNA: TGTGCCAGCAGTGAAGGGACTAGCGGGGACAATGAGCAGTTCTTC. The rearrangement uses TRBV2 and TRBJ2-1, with TRBD2 matching 12 bases. Germline V gene data show CDR1 as SNHLY and CDR2 as FYNNEI. There are 15 residues in the CDR3. Germline trimming cut 1 base from V and 5 bases from J; bases unmatched to any gene: 0.

V gene TRBV7-3 combines with J gene TRBJ1-2, with a tentative D call TRBD1 (5 bases). The CDR3 has 12 amino acids. Germline CDR1 reads SGHTA; CDR2 reads FQGTGA. Trimming took 5 bases from V and 8 from J, leaving 12 bases between them. Here the CDR3 DNA reads TGTGCCAGCAGCCAGGGTGTTGGAGGCTACACCTTC. Translation gives CASSQGVGGYTF.

This chain uses TRBV2 with TRBJ1-2; TRBD1 matches at 10 bases. CDR1 SNHLY and CDR2 FYNNEI come from the germline V gene. J was trimmed by 1 base and V by 6 bases; bases with no gene match: 8. The CDR3 is 16 amino acids. Here the CDR3 reads CASRGTGARLNYGYTF. Here the CDR3 DNA reads TGTGCCAGCAGGGGGACAGGGGCGCGACTTAACTATGGCTACACCTTC.

J is TRBJ2-3 and V is TRBV27, with D tentatively TRBD1 (6 bases). Germline V gene lookup returns CDR1 MNHEY and CDR2 SMNVEV (reference sequence). The CDR3 has 14 amino acids. Deletions cut 3 bases from V and 2 bases from J, with 9 bases between. CDR3 sequence: CASSFNRVTDTQYF. DNA of the CDR3: TGTGCCAGCAGTTTCAACAGGGTCACAGATACGCAGTATTTT.

This chain uses TRBV7-9 with TRBJ1-6; possible D gene TRBD1, 5 bases. The CDR3 has 14 amino acids. Germline-derived CDR1 and CDR2 are SEHNR and FQNEAQ (reference sequence). Deletions cut 5 bases from V and 12 bases from J, with 17 bases between. The CDR3: CASSPGQGLRPLHF. The DNA of the CDR3 is TGTGCCAGCAGCCCTGGTCAGGGCCTCCGACCCCTCCACTTT.

The chain employs TRBV5-5 and TRBJ1-3; 7 bases fit TRBD1. CDR1 SGHKS and CDR2 YYEKEE come from the germline V gene (reference sequence). V trimming: 4 bases; J trimming: 0 bases; junction bases outside the gene matches: 4. The CDR3 consists of 15 residues. CDR3 bases: TGTGCCAGCAGCCCGGACAGGCCCTCTGGAAACACCATATATTTT. This gives the protein CASSPDRPSGNTIYF.

The rearrangement links TRBV11-2 to TRBJ1-2; 7 nucleotides match TRBD1. Trimming cost V 6 bases and J 6 bases; bases outside gene matches: 13. The CDR3 has 15 amino acids. Germline V lookup: CDR1 SGHAT, CDR2 FQNNGV. For the CDR3, the DNA is TGTGCCAGCAGAAGCATCAGGGGGGCTAAGGATGGCTACACCTTC. It encodes CASRSIRGAKDGYTF.

The chain combines TRBV6-5 with TRBJ1-2; the match to TRBD1 covers 8 bases. Germline loops: CDR1 MNHEY, CDR2 SVGAGI. V shed 4 bases, J shed 8 bases, and the junction held 9 bases outside the gene matches. The CDR3 runs 14 residues. The CDR3 sequence: CASSFYQGADGYTF. CDR3 DNA sequence: TGTGCCAGCAGTTTCTATCAGGGGGCAGACGGCTACACCTTC.

The chain joins TRBV12-3 or TRBV12-4 to TRBJ1-1; D is unclear. V was clipped by 3 bases and J by 4 bases, with 6 bases between them. The CDR3 runs 12 residues. CDR3 DNA: TGTGCCAGCAGTTTTAGACCCACTGAAGCTTTCTTT. This codes for CASSFRPTEAFF.

In its sample, this clone was seen a few times. The chain employs TRBV11-2 and TRBJ1-1; no clear D. In germline, CDR1 is SGHAT, CDR2 FQNNGV. CDR3 length: 13 residues. V was trimmed by 0 bases and J by 0 bases, leaving 2 bases between them. This CDR3 reads CASSLDLNTEAFF. Written as DNA, the CDR3 is TGTGCCAGCAGCTTAGATCTGAACACTGAAGCTTTCTTT.